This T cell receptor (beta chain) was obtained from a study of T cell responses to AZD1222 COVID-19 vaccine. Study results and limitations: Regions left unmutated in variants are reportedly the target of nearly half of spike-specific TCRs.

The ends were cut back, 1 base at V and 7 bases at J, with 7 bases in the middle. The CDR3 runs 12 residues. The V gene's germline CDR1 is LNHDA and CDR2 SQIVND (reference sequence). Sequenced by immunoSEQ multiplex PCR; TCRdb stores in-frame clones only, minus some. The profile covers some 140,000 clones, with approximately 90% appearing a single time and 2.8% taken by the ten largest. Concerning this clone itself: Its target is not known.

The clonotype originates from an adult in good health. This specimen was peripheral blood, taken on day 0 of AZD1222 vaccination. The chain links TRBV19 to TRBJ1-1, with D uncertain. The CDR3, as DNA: TGTGCCAGTAGTATAGCTCGGGGTGAAGCTTTCTTT. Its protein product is CASSIARGEAFF.